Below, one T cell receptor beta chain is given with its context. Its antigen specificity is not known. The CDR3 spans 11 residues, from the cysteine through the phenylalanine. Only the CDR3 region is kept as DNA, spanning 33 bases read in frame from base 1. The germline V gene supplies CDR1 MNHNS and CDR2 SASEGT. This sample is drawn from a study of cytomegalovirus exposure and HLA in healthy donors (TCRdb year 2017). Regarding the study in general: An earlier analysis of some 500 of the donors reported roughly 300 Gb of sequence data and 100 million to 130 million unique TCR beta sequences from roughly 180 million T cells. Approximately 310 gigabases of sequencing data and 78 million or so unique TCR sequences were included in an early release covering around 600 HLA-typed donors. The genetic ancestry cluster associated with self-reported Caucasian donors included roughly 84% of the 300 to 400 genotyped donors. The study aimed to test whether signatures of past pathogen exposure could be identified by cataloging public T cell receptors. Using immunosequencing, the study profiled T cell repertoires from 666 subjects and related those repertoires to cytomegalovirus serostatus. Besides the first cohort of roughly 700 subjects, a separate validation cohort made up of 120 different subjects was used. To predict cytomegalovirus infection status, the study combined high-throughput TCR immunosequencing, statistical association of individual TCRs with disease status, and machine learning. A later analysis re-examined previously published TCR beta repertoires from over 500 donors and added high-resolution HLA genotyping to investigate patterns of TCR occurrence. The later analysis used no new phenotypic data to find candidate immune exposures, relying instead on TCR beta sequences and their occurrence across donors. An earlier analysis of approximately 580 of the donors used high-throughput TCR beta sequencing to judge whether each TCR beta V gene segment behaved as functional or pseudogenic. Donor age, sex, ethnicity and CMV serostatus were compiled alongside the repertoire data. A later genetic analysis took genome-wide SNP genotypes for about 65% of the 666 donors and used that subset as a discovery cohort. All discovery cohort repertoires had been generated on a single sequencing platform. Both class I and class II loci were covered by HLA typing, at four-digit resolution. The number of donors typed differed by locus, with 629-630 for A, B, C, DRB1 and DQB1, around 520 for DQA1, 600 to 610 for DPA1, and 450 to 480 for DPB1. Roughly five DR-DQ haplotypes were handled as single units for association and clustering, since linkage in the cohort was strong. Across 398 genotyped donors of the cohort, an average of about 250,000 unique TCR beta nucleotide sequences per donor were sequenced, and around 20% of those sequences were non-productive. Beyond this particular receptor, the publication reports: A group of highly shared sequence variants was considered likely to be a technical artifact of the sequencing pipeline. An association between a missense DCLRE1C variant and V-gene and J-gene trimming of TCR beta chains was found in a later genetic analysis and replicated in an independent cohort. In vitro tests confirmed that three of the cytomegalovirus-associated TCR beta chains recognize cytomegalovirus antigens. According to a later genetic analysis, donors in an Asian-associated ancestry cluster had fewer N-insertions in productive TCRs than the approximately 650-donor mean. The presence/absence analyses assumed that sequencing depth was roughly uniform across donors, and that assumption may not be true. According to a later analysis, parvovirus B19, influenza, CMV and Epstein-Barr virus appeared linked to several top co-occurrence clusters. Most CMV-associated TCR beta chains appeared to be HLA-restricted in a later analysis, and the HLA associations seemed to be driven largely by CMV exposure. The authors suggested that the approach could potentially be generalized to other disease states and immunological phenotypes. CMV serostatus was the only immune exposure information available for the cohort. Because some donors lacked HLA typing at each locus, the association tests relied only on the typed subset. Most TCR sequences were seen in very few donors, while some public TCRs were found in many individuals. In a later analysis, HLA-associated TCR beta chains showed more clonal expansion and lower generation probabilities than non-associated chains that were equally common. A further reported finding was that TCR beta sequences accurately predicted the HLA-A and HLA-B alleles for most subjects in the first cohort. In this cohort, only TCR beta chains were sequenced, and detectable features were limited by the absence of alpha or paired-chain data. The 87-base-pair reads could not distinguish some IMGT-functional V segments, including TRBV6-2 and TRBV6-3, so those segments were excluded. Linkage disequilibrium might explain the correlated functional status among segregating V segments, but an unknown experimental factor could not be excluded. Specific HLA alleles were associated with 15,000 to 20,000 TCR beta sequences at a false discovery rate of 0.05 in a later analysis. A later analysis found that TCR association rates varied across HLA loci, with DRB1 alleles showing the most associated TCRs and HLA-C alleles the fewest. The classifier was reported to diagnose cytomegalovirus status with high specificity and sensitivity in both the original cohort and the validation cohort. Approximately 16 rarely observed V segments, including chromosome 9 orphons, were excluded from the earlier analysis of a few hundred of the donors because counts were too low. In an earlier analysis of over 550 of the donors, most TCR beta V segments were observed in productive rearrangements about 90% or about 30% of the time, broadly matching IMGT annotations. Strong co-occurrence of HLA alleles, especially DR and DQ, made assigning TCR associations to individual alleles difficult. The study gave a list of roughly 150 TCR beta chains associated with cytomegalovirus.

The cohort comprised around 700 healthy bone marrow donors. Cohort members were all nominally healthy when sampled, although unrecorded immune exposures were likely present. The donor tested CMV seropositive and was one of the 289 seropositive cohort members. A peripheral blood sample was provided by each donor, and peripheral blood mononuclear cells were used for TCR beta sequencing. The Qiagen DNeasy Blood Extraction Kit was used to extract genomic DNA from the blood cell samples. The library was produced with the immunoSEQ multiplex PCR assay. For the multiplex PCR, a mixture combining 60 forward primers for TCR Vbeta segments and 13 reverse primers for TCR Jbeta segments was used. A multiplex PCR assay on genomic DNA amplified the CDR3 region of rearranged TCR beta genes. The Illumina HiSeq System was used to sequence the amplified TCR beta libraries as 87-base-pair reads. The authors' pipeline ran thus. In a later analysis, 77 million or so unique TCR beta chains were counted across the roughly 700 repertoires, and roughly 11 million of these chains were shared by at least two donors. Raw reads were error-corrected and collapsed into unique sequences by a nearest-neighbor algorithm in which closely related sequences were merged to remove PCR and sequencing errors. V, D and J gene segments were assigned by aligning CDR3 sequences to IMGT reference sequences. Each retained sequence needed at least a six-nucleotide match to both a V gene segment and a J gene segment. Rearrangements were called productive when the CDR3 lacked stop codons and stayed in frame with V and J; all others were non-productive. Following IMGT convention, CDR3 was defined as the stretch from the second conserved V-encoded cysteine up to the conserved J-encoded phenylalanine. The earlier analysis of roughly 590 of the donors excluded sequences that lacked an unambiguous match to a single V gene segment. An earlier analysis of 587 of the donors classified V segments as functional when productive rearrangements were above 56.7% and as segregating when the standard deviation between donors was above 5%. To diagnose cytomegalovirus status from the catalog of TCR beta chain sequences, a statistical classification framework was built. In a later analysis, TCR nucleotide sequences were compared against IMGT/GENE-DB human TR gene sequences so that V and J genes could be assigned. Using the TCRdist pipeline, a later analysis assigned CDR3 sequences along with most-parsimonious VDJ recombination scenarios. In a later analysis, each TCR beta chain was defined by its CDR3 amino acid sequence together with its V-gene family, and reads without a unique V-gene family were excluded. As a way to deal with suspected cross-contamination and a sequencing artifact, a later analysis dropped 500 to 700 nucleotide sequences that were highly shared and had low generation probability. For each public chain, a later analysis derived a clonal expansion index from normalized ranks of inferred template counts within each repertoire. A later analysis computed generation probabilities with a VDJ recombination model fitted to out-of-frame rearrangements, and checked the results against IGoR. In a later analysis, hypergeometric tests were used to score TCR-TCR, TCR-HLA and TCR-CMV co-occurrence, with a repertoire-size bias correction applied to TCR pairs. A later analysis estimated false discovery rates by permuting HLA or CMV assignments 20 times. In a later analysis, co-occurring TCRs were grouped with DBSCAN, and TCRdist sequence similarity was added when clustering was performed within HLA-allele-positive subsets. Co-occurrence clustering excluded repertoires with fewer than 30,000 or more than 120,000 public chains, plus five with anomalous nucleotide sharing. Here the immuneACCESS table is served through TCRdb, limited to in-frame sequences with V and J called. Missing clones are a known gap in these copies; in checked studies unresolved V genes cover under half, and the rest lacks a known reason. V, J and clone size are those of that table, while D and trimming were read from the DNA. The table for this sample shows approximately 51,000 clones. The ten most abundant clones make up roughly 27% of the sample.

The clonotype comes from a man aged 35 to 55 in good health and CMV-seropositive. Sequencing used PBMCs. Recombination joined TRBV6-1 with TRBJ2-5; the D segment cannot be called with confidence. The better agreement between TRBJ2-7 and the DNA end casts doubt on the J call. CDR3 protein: CASSYLYEQYF. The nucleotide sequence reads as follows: TGTGCCAGCAGTTACCTCTACGAGCAGTACTTC.